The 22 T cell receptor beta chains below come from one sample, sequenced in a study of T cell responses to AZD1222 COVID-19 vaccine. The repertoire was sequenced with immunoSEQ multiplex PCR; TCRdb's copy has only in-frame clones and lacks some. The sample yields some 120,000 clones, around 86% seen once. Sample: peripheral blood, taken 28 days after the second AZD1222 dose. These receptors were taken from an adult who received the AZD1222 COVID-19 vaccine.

The CDR3 region has the DNA TGTGCCAGCAGCGTAGAGGGTAGCGGCACAGATACGCAGTATTTT. Its protein product is CASSVEGSGTDTQYF. The chain carries TRBV9 and TRBJ2-3; a weak D match, TRBD2 (5 bases). Germline CDR1 and CDR2: SGDLS and YYNGEE. V shed 0 bases and J shed 1 base, with 9 bases lying between them. CDR3 length equals 15 residues.

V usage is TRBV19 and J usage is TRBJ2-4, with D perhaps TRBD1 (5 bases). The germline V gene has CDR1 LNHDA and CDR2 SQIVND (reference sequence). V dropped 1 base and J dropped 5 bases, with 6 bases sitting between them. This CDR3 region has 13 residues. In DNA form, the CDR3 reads TGTGCCAGTAGTATAGTAGGGGAAAACATTCAGTACTTC. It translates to CASSIVGENIQYF.

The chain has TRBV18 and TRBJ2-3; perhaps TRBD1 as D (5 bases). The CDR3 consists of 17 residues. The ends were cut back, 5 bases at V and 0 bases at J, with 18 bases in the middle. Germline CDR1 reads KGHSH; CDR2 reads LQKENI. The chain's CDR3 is CASSGTTGKSSTDTQYF. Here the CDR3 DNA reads TGTGCCAGCTCAGGAACAACAGGAAAATCTAGCACAGATACGCAGTATTTT.

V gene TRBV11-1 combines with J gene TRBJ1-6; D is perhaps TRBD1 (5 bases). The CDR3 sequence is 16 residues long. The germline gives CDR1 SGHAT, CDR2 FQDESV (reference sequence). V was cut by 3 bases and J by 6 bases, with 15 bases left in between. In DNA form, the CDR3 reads TGTGCCAGCAGCTTGAACGGGCTGGGGGTTAATTCACCCCTCCACTTT. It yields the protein CASSLNGLGVNSPLHF.

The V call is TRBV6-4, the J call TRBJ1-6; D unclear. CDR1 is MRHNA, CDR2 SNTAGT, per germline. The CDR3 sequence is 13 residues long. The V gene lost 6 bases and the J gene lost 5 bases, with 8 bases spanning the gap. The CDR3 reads CASRVTDNSPLHF. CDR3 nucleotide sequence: TGTGCCAGCAGAGTGACTGATAATTCACCCCTCCACTTT.

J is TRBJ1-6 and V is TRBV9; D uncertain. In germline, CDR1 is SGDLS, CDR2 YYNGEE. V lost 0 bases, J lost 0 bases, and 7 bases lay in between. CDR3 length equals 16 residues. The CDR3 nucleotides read TGTGCCAGCAGCGTAGACGGCGGCTCCTATAATTCACCCCTCCACTTT. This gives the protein CASSVDGGSYNSPLHF.

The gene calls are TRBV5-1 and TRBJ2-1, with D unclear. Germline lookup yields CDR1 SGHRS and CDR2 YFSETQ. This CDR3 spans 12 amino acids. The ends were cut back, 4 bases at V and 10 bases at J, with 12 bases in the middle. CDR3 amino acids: CASSGPPREQFF. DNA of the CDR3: TGCGCCAGCAGCGGCCCCCCCCGAGAGCAGTTCTTC.

The CDR3 sequence: CATSSASSGANVLTF. The DNA for the CDR3 is TGTGCCACCAGCAGTGCGAGCTCTGGGGCCAACGTCCTGACTTTC. V gene TRBV15 combines with J gene TRBJ2-6; D gene uncertain. The CDR3 is 15 amino acids. Germline CDR1 is LNHNV and CDR2 is YYDKDF (reference sequence). V was pared by 3 bases and J by 0 bases, with 6 bases between. The full variable domain, its missing parts supplied by reference TRBV15 and TRBJ2-6, is DAMVIQNPRYQVTQFGKPVTLSCSQTLNHNVMYWYQQKSSQAPKLLFHYYDKDFNNEADTPDNFQSRRPNTSFCFLDIRSPGLGDTAMYLCATSSASSGANVLTFGAGSRLTVL.

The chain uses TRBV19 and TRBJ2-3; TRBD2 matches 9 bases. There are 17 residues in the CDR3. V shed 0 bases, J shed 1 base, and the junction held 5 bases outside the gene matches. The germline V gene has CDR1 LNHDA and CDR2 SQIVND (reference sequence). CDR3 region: CASSIDAAGGGTDTQYF. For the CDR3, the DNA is TGTGCCAGTAGTATAGATGCGGCGGGGGGGGGCACAGATACGCAGTATTTT.

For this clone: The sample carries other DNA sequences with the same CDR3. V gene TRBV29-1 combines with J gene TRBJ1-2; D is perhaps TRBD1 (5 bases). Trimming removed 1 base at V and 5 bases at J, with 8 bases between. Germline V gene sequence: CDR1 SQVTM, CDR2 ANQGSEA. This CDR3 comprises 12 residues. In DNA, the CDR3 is TGCAGCGTTGAAGGGGGGTTTTATGGCTACACCTTC. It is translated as CSVEGGFYGYTF.

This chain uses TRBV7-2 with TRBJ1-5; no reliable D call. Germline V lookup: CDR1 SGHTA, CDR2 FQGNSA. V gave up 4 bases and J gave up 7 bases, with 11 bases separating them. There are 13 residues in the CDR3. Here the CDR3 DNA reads TGTGCCAGCAGCTCAACCGACTGGCAGCCCCAGCATTTT. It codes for CASSSTDWQPQHF.

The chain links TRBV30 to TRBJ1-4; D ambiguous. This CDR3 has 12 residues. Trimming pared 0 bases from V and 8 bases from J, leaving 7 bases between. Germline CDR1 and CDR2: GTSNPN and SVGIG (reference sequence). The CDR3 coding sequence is TGTGCCTGGAGTGTAGGTAACGAAAAACTGTTTTTT. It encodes CAWSVGNEKLFF. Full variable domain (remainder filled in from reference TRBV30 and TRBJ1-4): SQTIHQWPATLVQPVGSPLSLECTVEGTSNPNLYWYRQAAGRGLQLLFYSVGIGQISSEVPQNLSASRPQDRQFILSSKKLLLSDSGFYLCAWSVGNEKLFFGSGTQLSVL.

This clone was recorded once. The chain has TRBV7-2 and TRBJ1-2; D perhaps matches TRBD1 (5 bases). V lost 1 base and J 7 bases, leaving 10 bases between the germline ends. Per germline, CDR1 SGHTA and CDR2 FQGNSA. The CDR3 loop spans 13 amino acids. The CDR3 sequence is CASSLVGVGGYTF. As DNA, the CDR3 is TGTGCCAGCAGCTTAGTAGGGGTTGGTGGCTACACCTTC.

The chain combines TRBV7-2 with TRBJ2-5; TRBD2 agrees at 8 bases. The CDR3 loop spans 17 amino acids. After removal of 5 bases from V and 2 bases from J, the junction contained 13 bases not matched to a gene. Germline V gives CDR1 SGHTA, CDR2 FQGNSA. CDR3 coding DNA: TGTGCCAGCAGCCAGGCGCCCCCACTAGCGGCTCAAGAGACCCAGTACTTC. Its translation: CASSQAPPLAAQETQYF.

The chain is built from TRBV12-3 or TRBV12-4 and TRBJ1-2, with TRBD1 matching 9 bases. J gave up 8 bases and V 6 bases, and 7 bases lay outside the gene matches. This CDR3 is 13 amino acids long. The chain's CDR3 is CASSRDRVRGYTF. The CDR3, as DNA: TGTGCCAGCAGCCGGGACAGGGTTCGCGGCTACACCTTC.

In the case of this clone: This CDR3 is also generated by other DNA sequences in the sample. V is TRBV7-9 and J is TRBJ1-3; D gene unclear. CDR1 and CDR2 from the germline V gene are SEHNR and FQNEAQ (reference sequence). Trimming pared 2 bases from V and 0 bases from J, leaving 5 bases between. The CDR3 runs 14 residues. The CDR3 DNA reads TGTGCCAGCAGCTTAAGAAGCTCTGGAAACACCATATATTTT. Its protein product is CASSLRSSGNTIYF.

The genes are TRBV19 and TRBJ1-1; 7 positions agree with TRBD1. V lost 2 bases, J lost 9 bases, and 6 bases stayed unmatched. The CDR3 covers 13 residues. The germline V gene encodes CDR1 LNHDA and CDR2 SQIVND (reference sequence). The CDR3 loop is CASSISGQRKAFF. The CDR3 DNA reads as TGTGCCAGTAGTATATCGGGACAGAGGAAAGCTTTCTTT.

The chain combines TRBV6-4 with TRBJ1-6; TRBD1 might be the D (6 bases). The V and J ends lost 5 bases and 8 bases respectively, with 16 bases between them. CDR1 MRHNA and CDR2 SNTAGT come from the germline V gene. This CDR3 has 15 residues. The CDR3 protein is CASSPPGTSDSPLHF. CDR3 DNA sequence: TGTGCCAGCAGTCCCCCCGGGACATCGGATTCACCCCTCCACTTT.

The CDR3 protein is CASTTGMNTEAFF. The CDR3 coding sequence is TGTGCCAGCACGACAGGGATGAACACTGAAGCTTTCTTT. V gene TRBV28 combines with J gene TRBJ1-1; TRBD1 matches 7 bases. Germline CDR1 and CDR2: MDHEN and SYDVKM. Trimming at V came to 7 bases and at J to 0 bases, leaving 2 bases not matched to a gene. The CDR3 has 13 residues.

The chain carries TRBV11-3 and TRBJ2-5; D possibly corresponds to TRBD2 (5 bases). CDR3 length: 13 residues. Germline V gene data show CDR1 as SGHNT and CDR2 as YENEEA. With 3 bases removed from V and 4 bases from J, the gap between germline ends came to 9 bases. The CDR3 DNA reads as TGTGCCAGCAGCTTCCGGGGTATAGAGACCCAGTACTTC. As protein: CASSFRGIETQYF.

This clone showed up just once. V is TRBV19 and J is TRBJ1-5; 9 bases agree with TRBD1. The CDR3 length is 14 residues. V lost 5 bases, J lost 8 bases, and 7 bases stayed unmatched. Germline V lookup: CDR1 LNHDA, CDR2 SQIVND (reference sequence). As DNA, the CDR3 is TGTGCCAGTAGTGGATCGACAGGGGGAAAGCCCCAGCATTTT. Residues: CASSGSTGGKPQHF.

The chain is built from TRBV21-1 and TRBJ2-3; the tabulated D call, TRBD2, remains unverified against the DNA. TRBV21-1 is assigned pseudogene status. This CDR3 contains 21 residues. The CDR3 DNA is TGTGCCAGCAGCAAAGAGCTGGGAGGGCGGGCAGAGAGGGGAGAGACAGATACGCAGTATTTT. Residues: CASSKELGGRAERGETDTQYF.